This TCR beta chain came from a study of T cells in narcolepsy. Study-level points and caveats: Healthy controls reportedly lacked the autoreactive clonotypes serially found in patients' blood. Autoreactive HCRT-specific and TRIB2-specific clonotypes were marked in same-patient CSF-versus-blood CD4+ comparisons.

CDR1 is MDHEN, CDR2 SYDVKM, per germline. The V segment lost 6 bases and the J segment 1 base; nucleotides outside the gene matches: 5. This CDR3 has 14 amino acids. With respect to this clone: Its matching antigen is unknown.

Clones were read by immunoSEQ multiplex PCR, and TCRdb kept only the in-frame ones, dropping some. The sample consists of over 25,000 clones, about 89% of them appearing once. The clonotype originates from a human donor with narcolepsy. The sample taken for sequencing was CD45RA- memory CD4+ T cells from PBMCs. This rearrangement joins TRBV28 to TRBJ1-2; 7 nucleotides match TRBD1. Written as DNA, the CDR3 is TGTGCCAGCAGCCGGACAGGAGTTAACTATGGCTACACCTTC. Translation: CASSRTGVNYGYTF.